The entry below describes one T cell receptor beta chain. The CDR3 has 14 amino acids. Trimming cost V 6 bases and J 1 base, with 12 bases left between them. This sample stems from a study of OX40 agonist ivuxolimab in advanced cancers. Study-wide context: Ivuxolimab, an antibody that agonizes OX40 (CD134), was administered to the patients.

The data were produced by immunoSEQ multiplex PCR, yet TCRdb's version contains in-frame clones alone and is incomplete. The sample contains 55,000 to 70,000 clones, 75% to 85% of which appear only once. The chain recombines TRBV6-7 with TRBJ1-1, with D uncertain. TRBV6-7 is flagged as an ORF with uncertain function. The TCR originated in an adult with an advanced solid tumor such as melanoma, head and neck, liver or kidney cancer. The material was CD4+ or CD8+ T cells sorted from blood, obtained in a trial of the OX40 agonist ivuxolimab. The CDR3 bases are TGTGCCAGCAGCTATCGACACCCGAACACTGAAGCTTTCTTT. Translation: CASSYRHPNTEAFF.